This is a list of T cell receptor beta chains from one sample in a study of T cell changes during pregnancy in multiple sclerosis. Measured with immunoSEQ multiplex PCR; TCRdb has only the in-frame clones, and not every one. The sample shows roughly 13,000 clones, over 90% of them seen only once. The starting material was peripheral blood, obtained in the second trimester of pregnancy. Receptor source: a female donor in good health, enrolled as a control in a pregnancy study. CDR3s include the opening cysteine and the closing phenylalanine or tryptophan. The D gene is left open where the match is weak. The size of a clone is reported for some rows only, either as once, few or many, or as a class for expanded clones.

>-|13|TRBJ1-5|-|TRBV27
CASSLGINQPQHF
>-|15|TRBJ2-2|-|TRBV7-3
CASSLGRGYTGELFF
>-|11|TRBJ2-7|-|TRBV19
CASRSTGEQYF
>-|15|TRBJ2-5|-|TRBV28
CASSWRDFTKETQYF
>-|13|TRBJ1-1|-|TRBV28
CASSSTVNTEAFF
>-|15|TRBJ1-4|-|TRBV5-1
CASSLAGSTNEKLFF
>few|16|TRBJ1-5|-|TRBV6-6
CASSNLHRERNQPQHF
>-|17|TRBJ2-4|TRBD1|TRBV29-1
CSVGQGDEGGLADIQYF
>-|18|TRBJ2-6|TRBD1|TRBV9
CASSPVGRTGAGANVLTF
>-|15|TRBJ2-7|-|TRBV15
CATSRGQTGPGEQYF
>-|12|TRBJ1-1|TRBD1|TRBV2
CAVSGTGNKAFF
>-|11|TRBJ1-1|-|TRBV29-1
CSVPGNTEAFF
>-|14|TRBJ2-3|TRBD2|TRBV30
CAWSVLAGGDTQYF
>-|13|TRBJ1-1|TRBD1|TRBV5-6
CASSLRGDREAFF
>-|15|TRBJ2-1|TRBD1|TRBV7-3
CASSQGTGGLDEQFF
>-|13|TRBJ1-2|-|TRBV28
CASSLGTDYGYTF
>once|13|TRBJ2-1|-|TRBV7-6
CASSNSSYNEQFF
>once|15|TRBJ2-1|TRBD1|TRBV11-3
CASSPYRGSYNEQFF
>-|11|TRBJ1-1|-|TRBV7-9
CASSSIPEAFF
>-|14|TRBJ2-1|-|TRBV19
CASSILGQYNEQFF
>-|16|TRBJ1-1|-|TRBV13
CASSFRRGEGGTEAFF
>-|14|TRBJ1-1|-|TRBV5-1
CASSLTEMNTEAFF
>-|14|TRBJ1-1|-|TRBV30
CAWSDSSGWAEAFF
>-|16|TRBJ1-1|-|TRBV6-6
CASSKGVETINTEAFF
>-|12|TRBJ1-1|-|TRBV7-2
CASSLDRTTAFF
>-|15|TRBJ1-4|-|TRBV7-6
CASSPMVSRDEKLFF
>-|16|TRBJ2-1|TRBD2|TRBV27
CASSLIAGALYNEQFF
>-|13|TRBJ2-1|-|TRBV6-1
CASSGVRRYEQFF
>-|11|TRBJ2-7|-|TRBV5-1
CASSSGVEQYF
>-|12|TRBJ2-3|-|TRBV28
CASRTATDTQYF
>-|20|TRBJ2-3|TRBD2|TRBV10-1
CASSESGIAGGPNRADTQYF
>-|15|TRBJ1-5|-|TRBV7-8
CASSFWAGFNQPQHF
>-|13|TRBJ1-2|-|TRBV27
CASSLGLRYGYTF
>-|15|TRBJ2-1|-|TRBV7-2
CASTLKWSSYNEQFF
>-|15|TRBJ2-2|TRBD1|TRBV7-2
CASSLMGQGAGELFF
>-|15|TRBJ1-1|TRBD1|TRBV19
CASSQQGAGNTEAFF
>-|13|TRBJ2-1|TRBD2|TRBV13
CASSGGRVIEQFF
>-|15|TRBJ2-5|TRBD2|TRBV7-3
CASSASGGAGETQYF
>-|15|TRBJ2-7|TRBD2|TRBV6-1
CASSSSGGTLYEQYF
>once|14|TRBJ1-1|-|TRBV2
CASSPTVMNTEAFF
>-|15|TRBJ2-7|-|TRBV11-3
CASSLEWGSSYEQYF